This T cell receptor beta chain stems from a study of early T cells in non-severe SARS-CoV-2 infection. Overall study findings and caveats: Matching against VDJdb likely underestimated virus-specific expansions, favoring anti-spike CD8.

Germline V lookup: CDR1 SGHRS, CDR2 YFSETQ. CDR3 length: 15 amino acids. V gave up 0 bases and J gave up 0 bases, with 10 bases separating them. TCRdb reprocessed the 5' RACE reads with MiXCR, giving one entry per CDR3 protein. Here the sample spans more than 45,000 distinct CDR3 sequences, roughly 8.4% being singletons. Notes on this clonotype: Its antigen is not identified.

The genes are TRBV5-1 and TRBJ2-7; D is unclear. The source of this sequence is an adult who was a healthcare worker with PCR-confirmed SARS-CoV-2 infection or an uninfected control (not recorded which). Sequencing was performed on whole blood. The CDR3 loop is CASSLARQASYEQYF. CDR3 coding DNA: TGCGCCAGCAGCTTGGCCCGGCAGGCCTCCTACGAGCAGTACTTC.